One and the same sample provided the 7 T cell receptor beta chains below, sequenced in a study of blood T cell repertoires in COVID-19. Produced via immunoSEQ multiplex PCR; TCRdb's table is partial and in-frame only. The sample yields 260,000 or so clones, around 83% seen once. Input material: peripheral blood. The receptors originated from an elderly man with acute or convalescent COVID-19.

This chain joins TRBV3-1 (or the pseudogene TRBV3-2) and TRBJ1-6, with 9 bases that match TRBD1. V gave up 3 bases and J gave up 2 bases; unmatched junction bases: 8. CDR3 length equals 18 residues. Germline V gene data show CDR1 as LGHDT and CDR2 as YNNKEL (reference sequence). CDR3 amino acids: CASSHRGQGSPYNSPLHF. Here the CDR3 DNA reads TGTGCCAGCAGCCACCGCGGACAGGGGAGCCCCTATAATTCACCCCTCCACTTT.

The chain employs TRBV18 and TRBJ1-6; a possible D gene is TRBD1 (6 bases). The CDR3 covers 15 residues. Per the germline V gene, CDR1 is KGHSH and CDR2 is LQKENI. With 5 bases removed from V and 0 bases from J, the gap between germline ends came to 8 bases. The CDR3 DNA follows: TGTGCCAGCTCAGGACAGAGCTCCTATAATTCACCCCTCCACTTT. This codes for CASSGQSSYNSPLHF.

The V gene is TRBV29-1, the J gene TRBJ1-3; D is possibly TRBD1 (6 bases). CDR1 and CDR2 (germline): SQVTM, ANQGSEA. V shed 6 bases and J shed 8 bases, with 11 bases lying between them. The CDR3 runs to 11 residues. CDR3 bases: TGCAGCGTGCAACAGGGTGACACCATATATTTT. As protein: CSVQQGDTIYF.

The chain recombines TRBV6-1 with TRBJ2-5; no clear D gene. Germline V gives CDR1 MNHNS, CDR2 SASEGT. The CDR3 loop spans 14 amino acids. Trimming cost V 2 bases and J 5 bases, with 12 bases left between them. The CDR3 reads CASSEWQNGETQYF. The CDR3, as DNA: TGTGCCAGCAGTGAATGGCAAAACGGGGAGACCCAGTACTTC.

For this clone: Other nucleotide sequences from this sample produce the same CDR3. The chain uses TRBV2 and TRBJ1-5, with 8 bases lining up with TRBD1. CDR3 size: 14 residues. From germline, CDR1 is SNHLY and CDR2 FYNNEI. Trimming at V came to 6 bases and at J to 7 bases, leaving 8 bases not matched to a gene. This CDR3 is CASSDRGVGQPQHF. DNA of the CDR3: TGTGCCAGCAGCGACAGGGGAGTTGGCCAGCCCCAGCATTTT.

This clone was detected a few times. Other DNA sequences from this sample encode an identical CDR3 as well. The chain uses TRBV2 and TRBJ1-5; a weak D match, TRBD1 (6 bases). The germline V gene has CDR1 SNHLY and CDR2 FYNNEI. The CDR3 spans 14 residues. Trimming removed 3 bases from V and 6 bases from J, with 12 bases in between. The CDR3 DNA follows: TGTGCCAGCAGTGACAGGGGTGTCGGTCAGCCCCAGCATTTT. This encodes CASSDRGVGQPQHF.

V usage is TRBV5-1 and J usage is TRBJ2-2, with D perhaps matching TRBD1 (7 bases). V was clipped by 1 base and J by 6 bases, with 16 bases between them. Germline V gene lookup returns CDR1 SGHRS and CDR2 YFSETQ. The CDR3 has 16 residues. CDR3: CASSLSIQGRPGELFF. CDR3 DNA sequence: TGCGCCAGCAGCTTGAGTATACAGGGGAGGCCCGGGGAGCTGTTTTTT.